These 4 T cell receptor beta chains were all obtained from the same sample, sequenced in a study of human CD4 T cells and Enterobacteriaceae. TCRdb's copy holds only in-frame clones and misses some; the assay was immunoSEQ multiplex PCR. The table records 25,000 to 30,000 clones, 80% to 90% of them present only once. Sorting took every CD4+ cell except CD45RA+CCR7+CD95- naive cells, reaching over 95% purity. Sequences were obtained from memory CD4+ T cells from blood. The receptors shown here come from a human donor in good health.

The chain employs TRBV7-9 and TRBJ2-7; D not certain. V was shortened by 1 base and J by 1 base, with 11 bases between the two germline ends. CDR3 length: 15 residues. The germline CDR1 and CDR2 sequences are SEHNR and FQNEAQ (reference sequence). This CDR3 is CASSLGAVESYEQYF. The DNA for the CDR3 is TGTGCCAGCAGCTTAGGGGCCGTGGAATCCTACGAGCAGTACTTC.

The chain is built from TRBV5-1 and TRBJ2-3, with a possible D match to TRBD2 (7 bases). Per the germline V gene, CDR1 is SGHRS and CDR2 is YFSETQ. This CDR3 contains 15 residues. The ends were cut back, 3 bases at V and 4 bases at J, with 15 bases in the middle. CDR3 sequence reads: CASSYGGASSDTQYF. The CDR3 bases are TGCGCCAGCAGCTATGGGGGGGCCTCTTCAGATACGCAGTATTTT.

V usage is TRBV28 and J usage is TRBJ2-2; the match to TRBD1 covers 8 bases. The germline V gene has CDR1 MDHEN and CDR2 SYDVKM. V was pared by 8 bases and J by 5 bases, with 13 bases of the junction left unmatched. This CDR3 has 16 residues. The CDR3 here is CASGGIAGGATGELFF. The CDR3 DNA is TGTGCCAGCGGGGGAATAGCAGGGGGCGCGACCGGGGAGCTGTTTTTT.

The chain has TRBV6-6 and TRBJ1-2; 7 nucleotides match TRBD1. CDR3 length equals 13 residues. V lost 6 bases and J lost 8; bases outside the gene matches: 9. Per germline, CDR1 MNHNY and CDR2 SVGAGI (reference sequence). The CDR3 DNA sequence: TGTGCCAGCAGCTCAGGGGGTGGGAGAGGCTACACCTTC. Its translation is CASSSGGGRGYTF.